This T cell receptor (beta chain) comes out of a study of T cell repertoires in cytomegalovirus infection. The overall study: Matching HLA type and CMV infection were both indicated by public TCR beta signatures. The study, taken as a whole, reports: Cumulative public TCR beta family frequency identified CMV carriers with the relevant HLA. Ex vivo responses were dominated by HLA-C-restricted CMV-specific TCR beta clonotypes.

A single record per CDR3 protein comes from TCRdb applying MiXCR to the reads. The sample yields approximately 250,000 distinct CDR3 sequences, 8% to 9.5% seen once. This clonotype has at least ten counts. Its target is unknown. CDR1 and CDR2 (germline): SGHTA, FQGNSA. V was pared by 1 base and J by 0 bases, with 9 bases between. The CDR3 totals 15 residues. The sequenced sample consisted of PBMCs. The chain recombines TRBV7-2 with TRBJ1-1; D is unclear. The origin of this receptor is a human donor in good health (CMV status not recorded). Some clones in this sample may be carry-over from other donors' samples. CDR3 DNA: TGTGCCAGCAGCTTAGATCCGGCCCTGAACACTGAAGCTTTCTTT. Amino acids: CASSLDPALNTEAFF.